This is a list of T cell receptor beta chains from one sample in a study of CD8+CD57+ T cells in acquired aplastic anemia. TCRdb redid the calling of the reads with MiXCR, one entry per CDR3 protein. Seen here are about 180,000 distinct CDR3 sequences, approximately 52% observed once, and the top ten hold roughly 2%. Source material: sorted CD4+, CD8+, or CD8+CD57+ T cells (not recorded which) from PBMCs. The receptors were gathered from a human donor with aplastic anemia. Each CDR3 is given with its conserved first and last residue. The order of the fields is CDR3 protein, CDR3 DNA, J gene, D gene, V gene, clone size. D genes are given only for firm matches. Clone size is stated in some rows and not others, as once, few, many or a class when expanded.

CASSPDRGLEELFF	TGTGCCAGCAGCCCAGACAGGGGCCTTGAAGAACTGTTTTTT	TRBJ1-4	TRBD1	TRBV7-2	-
CASSGGNQPQHF	TGTGCCAGCAGTGGGGGTAATCAGCCCCAGCATTTT	TRBJ1-5	-	TRBV9	few
CASSGQMNTEAFF	TGTGCCAGCTCTGGACAAATGAACACTGAAGCTTTCTTT	TRBJ1-1	-	TRBV18	few
CASSPTEGSSGANVLTF	TGTGCCAGCAGCCCCACAGAGGGTTCCTCTGGGGCCAACGTCCTGACTTTC	TRBJ2-6	-	TRBV9	-
CASSDVLGLDTQYF	TGTGCCAGCAGTGATGTTTTAGGCCTGGATACGCAGTATTTT	TRBJ2-3	-	TRBV25-1	-
CASSLAPGQGADGYTF	TGCGCCAGCAGCTTGGCGCCGGGACAGGGGGCGGATGGCTACACCTTC	TRBJ1-2	TRBD1	TRBV5-1	-
CASSDWTSGPSTDTQYF	TGTGCCAGCAGTGACTGGACTAGCGGACCTAGCACAGATACGCAGTATTTT	TRBJ2-3	TRBD2	TRBV2	-
CASSLGRDRVYEQYF	TGTGCCAGCAGCTTAGGCCGGGACAGGGTCTACGAGCAATACTTC	TRBJ2-7	TRBD1	TRBV7-3	-
CASSPGGGIQGYTF	TGTGCCAGCAGCCCCGGCGGGGGCATACAAGGCTACACCTTC	TRBJ1-2	-	TRBV9	many
CSVERGRGTEAFF	TGCAGCGTTGAGCGGGGGCGCGGCACTGAAGCTTTCTTT	TRBJ1-1	-	TRBV29-1	-
CATSPRGDSLYEQYF	TGTGCCACCAGTCCGAGGGGGGACAGTCTCTACGAGCAGTACTTC	TRBJ2-7	-	TRBV15	many
CASSIGTTGANVLTF	TGTGCCAGCAGTATAGGGACCACCGGGGCCAACGTCCTGACTTTC	TRBJ2-6	-	TRBV12-3/TRBV12-4	once
CSAKYGQILDF	TGCAGTGCTAAATATGGACAGATTCTTGACTTC	TRBJ1-2	-	TRBV20-1	-
CASSKRTDLNYGYTF	TGTGCCAGCAGCAAACGGACAGATCTTAACTATGGCTACACCTTC	TRBJ1-2	-	TRBV13	-
CASSFRDWVSSGANVLTF	TGTGCCAGCAGCTTTAGGGACTGGGTCTCCTCTGGGGCCAACGTCCTGACTTTC	TRBJ2-6	-	TRBV11-1	-
CASSRTGSSYNEQFF	TGTGCCAGCAGCAGGACAGGAAGCTCCTACAATGAGCAGTTCTTC	TRBJ2-1	TRBD1	TRBV5-4	many
CSVGTGPNEQYF	TGCAGCGTTGGGACAGGGCCAAACGAGCAGTACTTC	TRBJ2-7	TRBD1	TRBV29-1	-
CASKGNLYGYTF	TGTGCCAGCAAGGGAAACCTCTATGGCTACACCTTC	TRBJ1-2	-	TRBV6-1	many
CSVETGPTDTQYF	TGCAGCGTTGAGACAGGGCCGACAGATACGCAGTATTTT	TRBJ2-3	TRBD1	TRBV29-1	once
CATSTLGSGNTIYF	TGTGCCACCAGCACACTAGGGTCAGGAAACACCATATATTTT	TRBJ1-3	-	TRBV15	once
CASRPTHGSPGNTIYF	TGTGCCAGCCGACCTACTCACGGGAGTCCTGGAAACACCATATATTTT	TRBJ1-3	-	TRBV9	many
CSASKTGVQETQYF	TGCAGTGCTTCCAAGACTGGGGTGCAAGAGACCCAGTACTTC	TRBJ2-5	-	TRBV20-1	-
CASGRGGGDTQYF	TGTGCCAGCGGCAGGGGAGGAGGAGATACGCAGTATTTT	TRBJ2-3	-	TRBV7-3	-
CASINTGIPNTEAFF	TGTGCCAGCATTAACACCGGCATCCCGAACACTGAAGCTTTCTTT	TRBJ1-1	-	TRBV6-1	many
CASSEAATFDGGQHF	TGTGCCAGCAGTGAAGCAGCAACGTTTGACGGGGGCCAGCATTTT	TRBJ1-5	-	TRBV6-1	many
CASKERRNTEAFF	TGCGCCAGCAAGGAGCGTCGGAACACTGAAGCTTTCTTT	TRBJ1-1	-	TRBV10-1	few
CASSQDPLAGRFF	TGTGCCAGCAGCCAAGATCCCCTAGCGGGAAGGTTCTTC	TRBJ2-1	TRBD2	TRBV3-1	many
CSASRAGVTTDTQYF	TGCAGTGCTAGCAGAGCGGGGGTTACCACAGATACGCAGTATTTT	TRBJ2-3	TRBD2	TRBV20-1	-